The next 26 T cell receptor beta chains were all read from a single sample in a study of T cells in Graves' hyperthyroidism and ophthalmopathy. Template material for amplifying TCR beta CDR3 regions consisted of RNA transcripts. First-round RT-PCR of the TCR CDR3 relied on the HTBI primer set. TCRdb redid the calling of the multiplex PCR reads with MiXCR, one entry per CDR3 protein. Here the sample spans 380,000 or so distinct CDR3 sequences, around 13% being singletons. The source material was blood. The receptors derive from a woman in her 30s with Graves' hyperthyroidism.

The chain carries TRBV29-1 and TRBJ1-4; perhaps TRBD1 as D (6 bases). The germline V gene has CDR1 SQVTM and CDR2 ANQGSEA. Trimming pared 0 bases from V and 5 bases from J, leaving 10 bases between. This CDR3 has 14 residues. The CDR3 protein is CSVEDAGDNEKLFF. As DNA, the CDR3 is TGCAGCGTTGAAGACGCAGGGGACAATGAAAAACTGTTTTTT.

This clonotype was picked up a small number of times. The CDR3 nucleotides are TGTGCCATCAGTGAGTCGGATGGAAAGGGGGGCTACACCTTC. It codes for CAISESDGKGGYTF. The chain is built from TRBV10-3 and TRBJ1-2, with a tentative D call TRBD1 (5 bases). The germline gives CDR1 ENHRY, CDR2 SYGVKD. Trimming removed 0 bases at V and 8 bases at J, with 13 bases between. CDR3 length: 14 amino acids.

This clonotype showed up just a few times. The chain joins TRBV27 to TRBJ2-4; perhaps TRBD1 as D (5 bases). CDR1 is MNHEY and CDR2 is SMNVEV in the germline V gene (reference sequence). Between the trimmed V and J ends, which lost 6 bases and 3 bases, there was a span of 24 bases. The CDR3 contains 18 residues. The CDR3 loop is CASSPTAQGTRNKNIQYF. CDR3 DNA sequence: TGTGCCAGCAGCCCAACCGCTCAGGGAACTCGTAACAAAAACATTCAGTACTTC.

This clonotype appeared many times. This rearrangement joins TRBV29-1 to TRBJ1-1; D gene uncertain. Germline CDR1 is SQVTM and CDR2 is ANQGSEA. The CDR3 extends over 11 amino acids. Trimming stripped 4 bases from V and 4 bases from J, with 7 bases between. CDR3 sequence: CSVAMATEAFF. CDR3 sequence (DNA): TGCAGCGTTGCGATGGCCACTGAAGCTTTCTTT. The whole variable domain, remainder taken from reference TRBV29-1 and TRBJ1-1, is SAVISQKPSRDICQRGTSLTIQCQVDSQVTMMFWYRQQPGQSLTLIATANQGSEATYESGFVIDKFPISRPNLTFSTLTVSNMSPEDSSIYLCSVAMATEAFFGQGTRLTVV.

This clonotype was detected a few times. The V and J genes are TRBV19 and TRBJ2-2; 7 nucleotides match TRBD1. Germline values: CDR1 LNHDA, CDR2 SQIVND (reference sequence). The CDR3 contains 12 residues. With V trimmed by 6 bases and J by 7 bases, 2 bases remained unmatched. The CDR3 loop is CASRTGLGELFF. DNA of the CDR3: TGTGCCAGTAGGACAGGGCTCGGGGAGCTGTTTTTT. Variable domain in full (rest from reference TRBV19 and TRBJ2-2): DGGITQSPKYLFRKEGQNVTLSCEQNLNHDAMYWYRQDPGQGLRLIYYSQIVNDFQKGDIAEGYSVSREKKESFPLTVTSAQKNPTAFYLCASRTGLGELFFGEGSRLTVL.

The rearrangement uses TRBV20-1 and TRBJ2-3; 8 nucleotides agree with TRBD2. CDR3 length: 15 amino acids. The ends lost 3 bases at V and 2 bases at J; junction bases unmatched: 7. Per the germline V gene, CDR1 is DFQATT and CDR2 is SNEGSKA (reference sequence). CDR3 amino acids: CSASTGTRDTDTQYF. The CDR3 DNA follows: TGCAGTGCTAGTACCGGGACTAGAGACACAGATACGCAGTATTTT.

This clonotype showed up many times. The chain has TRBV2 and TRBJ1-5; 8 bases are a match to TRBD1. CDR1 and CDR2 (germline): SNHLY, FYNNEI. The CDR3 sequence is 14 residues long. The J segment lost 6 bases and the V segment lost 5 bases, leaving 6 bases of the junction unmatched. In DNA form, the CDR3 reads TGTGCCAGCAGTCCAGGGGGCGCGGTTCAGCCCCAGCATTTT. It is translated as CASSPGGAVQPQHF.

This clonotype was counted between two and nine times. The chain carries TRBV28 and TRBJ1-5, with a tentative D call TRBD1 (6 bases). The germline V and J ends were trimmed by 2 bases and 7 bases, with 15 bases remaining between them. This CDR3 is built from 15 residues. Germline V lookup: CDR1 MDHEN, CDR2 SYDVKM. This CDR3 reads CASSLGRRGGQPQHF. The CDR3 nucleotides read TGTGCCAGCAGTTTAGGGCGCAGGGGAGGCCAGCCCCAGCATTTT.

This clonotype was counted many times. This rearrangement joins TRBV11-2 to TRBJ2-7; D call uncertain. V lost 0 bases, J lost 2 bases, and 5 bases lay in between. CDR1 and CDR2 from the germline V gene are SGHAT and FQNNGV. The CDR3 runs to 13 residues. The CDR3 sequence is CASSLELAYEQYF. CDR3 sequence (DNA): TGTGCCAGCAGCTTAGAACTGGCCTACGAGCAGTACTTC.

This clonotype was counted ten times or more. The rearrangement joins TRBV13 to TRBJ2-1; perhaps TRBD1 as D (5 bases). CDR1 and CDR2 (germline): PRHDT, FYEKMQ (reference sequence). CDR3 size: 12 residues. Trimming left V 4 bases short and J 6 bases short, with 7 bases between. The CDR3 region has the DNA TGTGCCAGCAGCTCCCAGGGCAATGAGCAGTTCTTC. Protein product: CASSSQGNEQFF. Full variable domain (outside the CDR3, taken from reference TRBV13 and TRBJ2-1): AAGVIQSPRHLIKEKRETATLKCYPIPRHDTVYWYQQGPGQDPQFLISFYEKMQSDKGSIPDRFSAQQFSDYHSELNMSSLELGDSALYFCASSSQGNEQFFGPGTRLTVL.

At least ten counts were recorded for this clonotype. This rearrangement joins TRBV7-9 to TRBJ2-7; D uncertain. Germline V gene sequence: CDR1 SEHNR, CDR2 FQNEAQ (reference sequence). With 3 bases removed from V and 5 bases from J, the gap between germline ends came to 8 bases. This CDR3 has 12 residues. CDR3 bases: TGTGCCAGCAGCTTGGAATCCCACGAGCAGTACTTC. Amino acids: CASSLESHEQYF.

This clonotype was seen a few times. The CDR3 region is CASRLRDRANTGELFF. Here the CDR3 DNA reads TGTGCCAGCAGACTCCGGGACAGGGCGAACACCGGGGAGCTGTTTTTT. This chain connects TRBV6-1 to TRBJ2-2, with TRBD1 identical over 9 bases. This CDR3 is built from 16 residues. Trimming at V came to 6 bases and at J to 0 bases, leaving 5 bases not matched to a gene. Germline V gene lookup returns CDR1 MNHNS and CDR2 SASEGT.

CDR3 loop: CSARGQGAQTQYF. CDR3 DNA: TGCAGTGCTAGAGGGCAGGGGGCACAGACCCAGTACTTC. The chain combines TRBV20-1 with TRBJ2-5; TRBD1 aligns across 8 bases. The junction had 4 bases not matched to a gene; V was cut back by 1 base and J by 6 bases. Germline CDR1 reads DFQATT; CDR2 reads SNEGSKA (reference sequence). This CDR3 spans 13 amino acids.

As concerns this clonotype: This sequence may be a read error, since a much larger clone differs from it by one base. The genes are TRBV2 and TRBJ2-3; tentative D call: TRBD1 (5 bases). CDR1 SNHLY and CDR2 FYNNEI come from the germline V gene. V was cut by 10 bases and J by 2 bases, with 22 bases left in between. The CDR3 is 16 residues long. The CDR3 bases are TGTGCCACCCACGGCACCGAGACAGATTTCACAGATACGCAGTATTTT. This sequence encodes CATHGTETDFTDTQYF.

The chain employs TRBV19 and TRBJ2-7; the D gene is possibly TRBD1 (6 bases). Germline CDR1 reads LNHDA; CDR2 reads SQIVND (reference sequence). V was cut by 3 bases and J by 3 bases, with 15 bases left in between. This CDR3 is 15 amino acids long. The CDR3 sequence: CASSIAQGQIYEQYF. In DNA form, the CDR3 reads TGTGCCAGTAGTATCGCCCAGGGACAAATCTACGAGCAGTACTTC.

Only a few counts were recorded for this clonotype. The rearrangement uses TRBV20-1 and TRBJ2-7, with TRBD2 as a possible D gene (5 bases). Between the trimmed V and J ends, which lost 6 bases and 3 bases, there was a span of 21 bases. The CDR3 runs to 15 residues. CDR1 is DFQATT, CDR2 SNEGSKA, per germline (reference sequence). The DNA for the CDR3 is TGCAGTGCCGAGGGCCGAACGCGAGAGGTCTACGAGCAGTACTTC. Its translation is CSAEGRTREVYEQYF.

This clonotype was seen a handful of times. The genes are TRBV10-1 and TRBJ2-6, with D unclear. The germline gives CDR1 WNHNN, CDR2 SYGVQD (reference sequence). Trimming shortened V by 3 bases and J by 1 base, and 7 bases separated the two germline ends. The CDR3 runs to 15 residues. The DNA of the CDR3 is TGCGCCAGCAGTGATTCCATTTCTGGGGCCAACGTCCTGACTTTC. It specifies CASSDSISGANVLTF.

Many counts were recorded for this clonotype. This chain links TRBV12-3 or TRBV12-4 with TRBJ2-3, with 10 bases that match TRBD1. This CDR3 spans 15 amino acids. With V trimmed by 6 bases and J by 2 bases, 5 bases remained unmatched. CDR3 bases: TGTGCCAGCAGAAAACGACAGGGGGCCACAGATACGCAGTATTTT. This sequence encodes CASRKRQGATDTQYF.

This clonotype came up a few times. The J gene is TRBJ2-1, the V gene TRBV11-2; no clear D gene. Trimming cost V 5 bases and J 9 bases, with 8 bases left between them. Germline-derived CDR1 and CDR2 are SGHAT and FQNNGV. This CDR3 has 11 residues. The CDR3 is CASSVKGEQFF. The CDR3 nucleotides are TGTGCCAGCAGCGTCAAAGGTGAGCAGTTCTTC.

This clonotype has only a few counts. The DNA of the CDR3 is TGTGCCACCAGTGGGTCCAATCAGCCCCAGCATTTT. Translated, it gives CATSGSNQPQHF. The rearrangement links TRBV24-1 to TRBJ1-5; no clear D gene. Deletions cut 5 bases from V and 3 bases from J, with 4 bases between. The V gene's germline CDR1 is KGHDR and CDR2 SFDVKD. This CDR3 contains 12 residues.

This clonotype was picked up a small number of times. This rearrangement joins TRBV7-6 to TRBJ2-1, with TRBD2 matching over 7 bases. V dropped 8 bases and J dropped 10; count of bases not matched to a gene: 5. This CDR3 region has 11 residues. Looked up from germline, CDR1 is SGHVS and CDR2 is FNYEAQ. The CDR3, as DNA: TGTGCCAGCGGGATAGCGGGCGAGCAGTTCTTC. It specifies CASGIAGEQFF.

This clonotype has at least ten counts. The chain combines TRBV28 with TRBJ2-7, with a tentative D call TRBD1 (6 bases). CDR1 MDHEN and CDR2 SYDVKM come from the germline V gene. CDR3 size: 15 residues. The V gene lost 5 bases and the J gene lost 2 bases, with 16 bases spanning the gap. This CDR3 reads CASSPQRTATYEQYF. The DNA of the CDR3 is TGTGCCAGCAGTCCCCAGAGGACAGCCACCTACGAGCAGTACTTC.

This clonotype was picked up many times. This rearrangement joins TRBV20-1 to TRBJ1-2; no reliable D call. Germline-derived CDR1 and CDR2 are DFQATT and SNEGSKA (reference sequence). The length of the CDR3 is 12 residues. With 6 bases removed from V and 4 bases from J, the gap between germline ends came to 12 bases. CDR3 region: CSAGEGRYGYTF. CDR3 DNA: TGCAGTGCCGGGGAGGGTCGCTATGGCTACACCTTC.

This clonotype was picked up many times. The chain is built from TRBV6-1 and TRBJ2-1; 7 positions match TRBD2. The CDR3 is 15 residues long. Per the germline V gene, CDR1 is MNHNS and CDR2 is SASEGT. V dropped 0 bases and J dropped 6; count of bases not matched to a gene: 5. CDR3 amino acids: CASSEAWASGNEQFF. Written as DNA, the CDR3 is TGTGCCAGCAGTGAAGCCTGGGCTAGCGGCAATGAGCAGTTCTTC.

This clonotype was found many times. J is TRBJ2-7 and V is TRBV11-2; D unresolved. The CDR3 runs 14 residues. CDR1 is SGHAT and CDR2 is FQNNGV in the germline V gene. Trimming cost V 5 bases and J 6 bases, with 17 bases left between them. The DNA of the CDR3 is TGTGCCAGCAGCAAACTCCTAGACGGCGTCGAGCAGTACTTC. Protein product: CASSKLLDGVEQYF.

CDR3 residues: CASGASLAAEQYF. The CDR3 region has the DNA TGTGCCAGCGGAGCAAGCCTTGCTGCCGAGCAGTACTTC. The chain recombines TRBV6-2 or TRBV6-3 with TRBJ2-7; D gene uncertain. V was clipped by 8 bases and J by 6 bases, with 17 bases between them. The germline V gene has CDR1 MNHEY and CDR2 SVGEGT. The length of the CDR3 is 13 residues.